A single count supports the clone carrying this T cell receptor (beta chain). The antigen is unknown. The data originate from a study of brain T cells in children with intractable seizures. Study-level points and caveats: Absence of clones before surgery may stem from lower sequencing depth.

Looked up from germline, CDR1 is SNHLY and CDR2 is FYNNEI. The CDR3 extends over 14 amino acids. V dropped 8 bases and J dropped 7; count of bases not matched to a gene: 8. The sequenced cases were selected for having the highest brain T cell transcript signatures. Pre-surgery treatment included at least one anti-epileptic drug. TCRdb's table, derived via immunoSEQ multiplex PCR, lists solely in-frame clones and lacks some. The repertoire holds roughly 69,000 clones, with around 95% as singletons. The chain links TRBV2 to TRBJ1-6, with 7 bases fitting TRBD1. This clonotype originated in a boy younger than two with focal cortical dysplasia and intractable seizures. The source material was peripheral blood, sampled at surgery. The DNA for the CDR3 is TGTGCCAGCTCGACAGGGCTTGCCAATTCACCCCTCCACTTT. This encodes CASSTGLANSPLHF.